These 14 T cell receptor beta chains originate from one sample sequenced in a study of molecular identifiers for immune sequencing clone quantification. TCRdb passed the PCR reads through MiXCR, listing each CDR3 protein once. The sample carries tens of thousands of distinct CDR3 sequences, more than 20% recorded once. The specimen sequenced was naive CD8+ T cells from blood, with Jurkat cell RNA spiked in. Subset here: FACS-sorted CD8+CD4-CCR7+CD45RA+ naive T cells. Receptors originate from a human donor in good health. Some libraries in this study had Jurkat cell RNA spiked in.

A remark on this clonotype: A much larger clone differs from this one at a single base, so this may be a read error. V gene TRBV7-9 combines with J gene TRBJ1-3, with 7 bases lining up with TRBD1. J was trimmed by 7 bases and V by 4 bases; bases with no gene match: 10. Germline values: CDR1 SEHNR, CDR2 FQNEAQ (reference sequence). The CDR3 contains 15 residues. Here the CDR3 DNA reads TGTGCCAGCAGCTGGGCACAGGGGACAATGAACACCATATATTTT. Its protein is CASSWAQGTMNTIYF.

The V call is TRBV20-1, the J call TRBJ2-2; weak D call: TRBD2 (6 bases). V was cut by 3 bases and J by 4 bases, with 15 bases left in between. Germline V gene data show CDR1 as DFQATT and CDR2 as SNEGSKA (reference sequence). CDR3 length: 15 residues. CDR3 nucleotides: TGCAGTGCTAGGCGTACTAGCCGGGGCACCGGGGAGCTGTTTTTT. It translates to CSARRTSRGTGELFF.

This clonotype was found many times. The rearrangement links TRBV6-5 to TRBJ2-3; D may be TRBD1 (6 bases). CDR3 size: 19 residues. The germline V gene encodes CDR1 MNHEY and CDR2 SVGAGI. V lost 5 bases, J lost 3 bases, and 27 bases lay in between. The chain's CDR3 is CASSLRDTEVLGQTDTQYF. CDR3 in DNA: TGTGCCAGCAGTCTCCGGGACACCGAAGTACTCGGACAGACAGATACGCAGTATTTT.

Turning to this clonotype: A clone one base away is much larger, so this may be a read error. The rearrangement joins TRBV18 to TRBJ2-3; 7 bases agree with TRBD2. Per germline, CDR1 KGHSH and CDR2 LQKENI. The CDR3 has 14 amino acids. J lost 2 bases, V lost 5 bases, and 4 bases had no gene match. CDR3 sequence (DNA): TGTGCCAGCTCAAGCGCGGGAGCCACAGATACGCAGTATTTT. This translates into CASSSAGATDTQYF.

As for this clonotype: One end of the junction fails to match germline, which may point to a read error. The chain joins TRBV29-1 to TRBJ2-3, with 9 bases fitting TRBD1. Germline V gene lookup returns CDR1 SQVTM and CDR2 ANQGSEA. This CDR3 has 15 amino acids. CDR3 bases: TGCAGCGCAGCCCTACGGGACAGGGTCGCAGATACGCAGTACTTT. Residues: CSAALRDRVADTQYF.

This clonotype was recorded many times. The chain has TRBV20-1 and TRBJ2-3; D remains ambiguous. CDR1 DFQATT and CDR2 SNEGSKA come from the germline V gene (reference sequence). Trimming took 4 bases from V and 2 from J, leaving 10 bases between them. The CDR3 has 13 amino acids. The CDR3 DNA follows: TGCAGTGCTAAAGACTCAATCACAGATACGCAGTATTTT. Encoded protein: CSAKDSITDTQYF.

This clonotype was seen many times. V is TRBV27 and J is TRBJ1-5; no clear D. The germline V gene has CDR1 MNHEY and CDR2 SMNVEV (reference sequence). The CDR3 extends over 13 amino acids. V lost 1 base and J lost 3, with 4 bases in between. The chain's CDR3 is CASSLLANQPQHF. The CDR3 DNA follows: TGTGCCAGCAGTTTATTAGCCAATCAGCCCCAGCATTTT.

The J gene is TRBJ2-7, the V gene TRBV7-4; 11 bases are a match to TRBD1. V trimming: 6 bases; J trimming: 10 bases; junction bases outside the gene matches: 8. Germline V gene sequence: CDR1 SGHVT, CDR2 SQSDAQ. The CDR3 runs to 13 residues. This chain's CDR3 is CASSWDRGYEQYF. The CDR3 nucleotides read TGTGCCAGCAGTTGGGACAGGGGGTATGAACAGTACTTC.

This clonotype was seen at least ten times. The gene calls are TRBV20-1 and TRBJ2-7, with TRBD2 as a possible D gene (5 bases). Germline assignment: CDR1 DFQATT and CDR2 SNEGSKA (reference sequence). CDR3 size: 14 residues. With 1 base removed from V and 7 bases from J, the gap between germline ends came to 17 bases. CDR3 residues: CSARGAGVGVEQYF. CDR3 coding DNA: TGCAGTGCTAGAGGGGCGGGTGTTGGGGTGGAGCAGTACTTC.

This clonotype was seen ten or more times. This chain connects TRBV7-9 to TRBJ1-4, with D perhaps matching TRBD1 (6 bases). The CDR3 length is 15 residues. Germline V CDR1 and CDR2: SEHNR, FQNEAQ (reference sequence). V gave up 2 bases and J gave up 4 bases, with 11 bases separating them. In DNA, the CDR3 is TGTGCCAGCAGCTTATATTGGGACAATAATGAAAAACTGTTTTTT. Encoded protein: CASSLYWDNNEKLFF.

The table lists this clonotype with many counts. The rearrangement links TRBV10-3 to TRBJ2-3; 7 bases align to TRBD1. The length of the CDR3 is 16 residues. V lost 0 bases and J lost 6; bases outside the gene matches: 9. The V gene's germline CDR1 is ENHRY and CDR2 SYGVKD. The CDR3 nucleotides read TGTGCCATCAGTGAGTCTTCGGGACAGATGGACGATACGCAGTATTTT. Protein sequence: CAISESSGQMDDTQYF.

This clonotype appeared many times. This chain connects TRBV7-9 to TRBJ2-3, with 10 bases lining up with TRBD2. V lost 2 bases, J lost 4 bases, and 18 bases stayed unmatched. The CDR3 is 20 amino acids. CDR1 SEHNR and CDR2 FQNEAQ come from the germline V gene (reference sequence). In DNA, the CDR3 is TGTGCCAGCAGCTTAAGTACGTTGGGGACTAGCGATTTTCTGGCAGATACGCAGTATTTT. Translation: CASSLSTLGTSDFLADTQYF.

The chain joins TRBV27 to TRBJ1-2, with TRBD1 as a possible D gene (6 bases). The V and J ends lost 2 bases and 8 bases respectively, with 18 bases between them. This CDR3 comprises 15 residues. CDR1 and CDR2 from the germline V gene are MNHEY and SMNVEV (reference sequence). In nucleotides, the CDR3 is TGTGCCAGCAGTTTAAGTATCCAGGGGATGGGGGGCTACACCTTC. It translates to CASSLSIQGMGGYTF.

This clonotype was observed a few times. The V gene is TRBV27, the J gene TRBJ2-5, with a possible D match to TRBD1 (6 bases). This CDR3 has 16 amino acids. Trimming pared 10 bases from V and 5 bases from J, leaving 26 bases between. CDR1 and CDR2 from the germline V gene are MNHEY and SMNVEV (reference sequence). CDR3 amino acids: CATLPRGWGTTETQYF. In DNA, the CDR3 is TGTGCCACCCTTCCCCGTGGATGGGGGACAACCGAGACCCAGTACTTC.